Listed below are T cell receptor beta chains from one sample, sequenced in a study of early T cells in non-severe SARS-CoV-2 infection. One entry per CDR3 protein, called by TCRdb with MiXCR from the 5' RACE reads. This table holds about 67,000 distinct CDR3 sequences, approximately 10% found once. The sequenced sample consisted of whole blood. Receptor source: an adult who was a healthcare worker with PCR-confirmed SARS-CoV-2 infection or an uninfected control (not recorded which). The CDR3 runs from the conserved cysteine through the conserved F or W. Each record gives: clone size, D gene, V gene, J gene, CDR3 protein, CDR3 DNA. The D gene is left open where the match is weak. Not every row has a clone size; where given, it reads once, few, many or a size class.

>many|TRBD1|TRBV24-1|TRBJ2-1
CATSESTGANEQFF
TGTGCCACCAGTGAGTCTACAGGGGCCAATGAGCAGTTCTTC
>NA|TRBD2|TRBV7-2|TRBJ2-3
CASSPWASGGTDTQYF
TGTGCCAGCAGCCCCTGGGCTAGCGGGGGCACAGATACGCAGTATTTT
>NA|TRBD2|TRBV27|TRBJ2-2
CASSLVGGGWVTGELFF
TGTGCCAGCAGTTTAGTAGGCGGGGGTTGGGTCACCGGGGAGCTGTTTTTT
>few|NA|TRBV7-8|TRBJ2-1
CASSSSGRGPRSGQFF
NA
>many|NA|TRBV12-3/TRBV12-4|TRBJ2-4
CASSLTGSAKNIQYF
TGTGCCAGCAGTTTAACAGGGTCGGCCAAAAACATTCAGTACTTC
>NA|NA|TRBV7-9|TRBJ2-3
CASSFPRVDTQYF
TGTGCCAGCAGCTTCCCTCGCGTAGATACGCAGTATTTT
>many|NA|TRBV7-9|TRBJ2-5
CASSTTLEGTQYF
TGTGCCAGCAGCACGACACTTGAGGGCACCCAGTACTTC
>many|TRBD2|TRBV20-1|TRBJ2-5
CSADSGRARETQYF
TGCAGTGCGGACAGCGGGAGGGCCCGGGAGACCCAGTACTTC
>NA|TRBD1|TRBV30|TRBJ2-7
CAWKPIPGQGTYEQYF
TGTGCCTGGAAGCCCATCCCCGGACAGGGGACCTACGAGCAGTACTTC
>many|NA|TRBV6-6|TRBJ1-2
CASSYWDKTDGYGYTF
TGTGCCAGCAGTTACTGGGACAAAACGGACGGCTATGGCTACACCTTC
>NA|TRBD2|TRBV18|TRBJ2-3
CASSAYSGRFDTQYF
TGTGCCAGCTCAGCCTATAGCGGGAGGTTCGATACGCAGTATTTT
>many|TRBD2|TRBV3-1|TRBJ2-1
CASSQQSPRMGLAGDNEQFF
TGTGCCAGCAGCCAACAAAGTCCCCGGATGGGACTAGCGGGAGACAATGAGCAGTTCTTC
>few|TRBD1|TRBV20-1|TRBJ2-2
CSATKTGYGDTGELFF
TGCAGTGCTACAAAGACAGGGTACGGGGACACCGGGGAGCTGTTTTTT
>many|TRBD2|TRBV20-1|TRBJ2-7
CSAPREAGGTYEQYF
TGCAGTGCTCCCCGGGAAGCGGGAGGTACCTACGAGCAGTACTTC
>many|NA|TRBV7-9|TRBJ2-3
CASSPIGGSSTDTQYF
TGTGCCAGCAGCCCGATTGGGGGGTCTAGCACAGATACGCAGTATTTT
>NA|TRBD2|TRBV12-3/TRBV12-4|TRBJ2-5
CASSALGLAGEIPETQYF
TGTGCCAGCAGTGCGCTCGGACTAGCGGGGGAAATCCCAGAGACCCAGTACTTC
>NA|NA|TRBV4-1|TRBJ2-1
CASSQEEDYNEQFF
TGCGCCAGCAGCCAAGAGGAAGACTACAATGAGCAGTTCTTC
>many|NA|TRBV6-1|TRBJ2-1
CASSDSGSPRGNEQFF
TGTGCCAGCAGTGACAGTGGGTCCCCGCGGGGTAATGAGCAGTTCTTC
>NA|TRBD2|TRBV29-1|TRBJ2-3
CSVEGTSGGTDTQYF
TGCAGCGTTGAGGGGACTAGCGGGGGTACAGATACGCAGTATTTT
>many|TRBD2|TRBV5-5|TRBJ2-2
CASSLVVTSGRAENTGELFF
TGTGCCAGCAGCTTGGTGGTGACTAGCGGGAGGGCCGAGAACACCGGGGAGCTGTTTTTT
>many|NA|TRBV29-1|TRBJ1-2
CSVEANYGYTF
TGCAGCGTCGAAGCTAACTATGGCTACACCTTC
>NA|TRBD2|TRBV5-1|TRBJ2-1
CASSTLPPTSGRNSLSNEQFF
TGCGCCAGCAGCACGCTACCCCCGACTAGCGGGAGGAATTCTCTCTCAAATGAGCAGTTCTTC
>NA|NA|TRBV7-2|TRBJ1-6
CASSFYWGSPLHF
TGTGCCAGCAGCTTTTACTGGGGCTCACCCCTCCACTTT
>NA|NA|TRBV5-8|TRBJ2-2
CASSRGRGPPNTGELFF
TGTGCCAGCAGCCGGGGCCGGGGGCCACCGAACACCGGGGAGCTGTTTTTT
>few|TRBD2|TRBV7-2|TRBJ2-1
CASSPGLAVGGQFF
TGTGCCAGCAGCCCCGGACTAGCGGTGGGGGGGCAGTTCTTC
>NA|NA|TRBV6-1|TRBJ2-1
CASSEIPGAAPYNEQFF
TGTGCCAGCAGTGAAATCCCTGGGGCAGCCCCTTACAATGAGCAGTTCTTC
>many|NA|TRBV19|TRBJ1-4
CASSSANEKLFF
TGTGCCAGTAGTAGCGCGAATGAAAAACTGTTTTTT
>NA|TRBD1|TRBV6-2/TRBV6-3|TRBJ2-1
CASSPGQGLQEQFF
TGTGCCAGCAGCCCGGGACAGGGACTGCAGGAGCAGTTCTTC
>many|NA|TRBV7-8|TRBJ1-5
CASSLAPGVVRQPQHF
TGTGCCAGCAGCTTAGCGCCGGGGGTGGTTAGGCAGCCCCAGCATTTT
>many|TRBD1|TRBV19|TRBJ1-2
CASIPGQAVYGYTF
TGTGCCAGTATCCCGGGACAGGCCGTCTATGGCTACACCTTC
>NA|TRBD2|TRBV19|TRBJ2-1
CASSIGRGGGYNEQFF
TGTGCCAGTAGTATAGGCCGGGGGGGCGGCTACAATGAGCAGTTCTTC
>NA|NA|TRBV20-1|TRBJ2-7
CSAREVLRQDLSYEQYF
TGCAGTGCTAGAGAGGTTTTACGGCAGGACCTCTCCTACGAGCAGTACTTC
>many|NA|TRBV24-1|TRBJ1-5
CAVQGSGNQPQHF
TGTGCCGTTCAGGGATCGGGCAATCAGCCCCAGCATTTT
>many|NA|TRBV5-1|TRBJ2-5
CASSLATVYLQETQYF
TGCGCCAGCAGCTTGGCGACAGTTTACCTCCAAGAGACCCAGTACTTC
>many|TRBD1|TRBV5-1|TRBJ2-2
CASSPGTGVWTGELFF
TGCGCCAGCAGCCCGGGGACAGGGGTATGGACCGGGGAGCTGTTTTTT